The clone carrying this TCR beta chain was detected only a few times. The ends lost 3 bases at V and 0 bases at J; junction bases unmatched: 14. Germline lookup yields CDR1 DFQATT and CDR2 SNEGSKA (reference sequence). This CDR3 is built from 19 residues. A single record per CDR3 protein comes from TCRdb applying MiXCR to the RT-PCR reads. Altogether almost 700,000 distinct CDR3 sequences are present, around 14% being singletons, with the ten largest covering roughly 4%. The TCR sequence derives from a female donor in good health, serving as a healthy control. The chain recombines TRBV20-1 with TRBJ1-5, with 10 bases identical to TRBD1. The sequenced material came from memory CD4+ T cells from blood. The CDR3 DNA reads TGCAGTGCTAGCCCGGGAGACAGGACAGGGGGATTTAGCAATCAGCCCCAGCATTTT. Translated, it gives CSASPGDRTGGFSNQPQHF.